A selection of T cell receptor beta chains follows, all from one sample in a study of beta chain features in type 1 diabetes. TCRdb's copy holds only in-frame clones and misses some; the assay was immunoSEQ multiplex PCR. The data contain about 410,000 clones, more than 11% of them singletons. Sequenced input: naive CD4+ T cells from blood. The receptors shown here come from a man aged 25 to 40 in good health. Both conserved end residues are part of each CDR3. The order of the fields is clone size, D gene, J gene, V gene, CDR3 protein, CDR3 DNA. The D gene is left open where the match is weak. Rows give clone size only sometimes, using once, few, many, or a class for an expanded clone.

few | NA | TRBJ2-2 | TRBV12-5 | CASGRSTGELFF | TGTGCTAGTGGGAGGAGTACCGGGGAGCTGTTTTTT
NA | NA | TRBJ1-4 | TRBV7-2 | CASSVQTATNEKLFF | TGTGCCAGCAGCGTACAGACCGCAACTAATGAAAAACTGTTTTTT
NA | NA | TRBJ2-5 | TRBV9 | CASSVLDQGFVQETQYF | TGTGCCAGCAGCGTATTGGATCAGGGTTTCGTACAAGAGACCCAGTACTTC
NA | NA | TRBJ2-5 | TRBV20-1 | CSAPLAETQYF | TGCAGTGCTCCTTTGGCGGAGACCCAGTACTTC
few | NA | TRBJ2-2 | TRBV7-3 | CASSLGPWGTGELFF | TGTGCCAGCAGCCTCGGACCCTGGGGTACCGGGGAGCTGTTTTTT
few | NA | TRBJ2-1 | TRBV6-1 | CASSELGNEQFF | TGTGCCAGCAGTGAATTGGGTAATGAGCAGTTCTTC
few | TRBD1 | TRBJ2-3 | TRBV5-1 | CASSQDRASTDTQYF | TGCGCCAGCAGCCAGGACAGGGCCAGCACAGATACGCAGTATTTT
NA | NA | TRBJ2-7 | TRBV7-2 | CASSPRGAGYEQYF | TGTGCCAGCAGCCCTCGGGGGGCTGGGTACGAGCAGTACTTC
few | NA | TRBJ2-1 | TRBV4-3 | CASSQDAGPVPYNEQFF | TGCGCCAGCAGCCAAGATGCTGGACCAGTCCCTTACAATGAGCAGTTCTTC
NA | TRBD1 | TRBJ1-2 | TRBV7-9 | CASSLPINRGPKANYGYTF | TGTGCCAGCAGCTTACCGATCAACAGGGGGCCGAAAGCTAACTATGGCTACACCTTC
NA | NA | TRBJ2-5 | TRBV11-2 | CASSFTSGKETQYF | TGTGCCAGCAGCTTCACGTCCGGGAAGGAGACCCAGTACTTC
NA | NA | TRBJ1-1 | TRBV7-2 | CASSHGGNTEAFF | TGTGCCAGCAGCCACGGGGGGAACACTGAAGCTTTCTTT
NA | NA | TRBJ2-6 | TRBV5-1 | CASSSLPGAGANVLTF | TGCGCCAGCAGCTCCCTCCCAGGGGCTGGGGCCAACGTCCTGACTTTC
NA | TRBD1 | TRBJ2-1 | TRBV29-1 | CSAETGRSGNEQFF | TGCAGCGCCGAGACAGGGCGCTCGGGCAATGAGCAGTTCTTC
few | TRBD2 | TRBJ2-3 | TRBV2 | CASSILAGDFADTQYF | TGTGCCAGCAGCATACTAGCGGGAGATTTTGCAGATACGCAGTATTTT
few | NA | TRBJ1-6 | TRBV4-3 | CASSQETDSSPLHF | TGCGCCAGCAGCCAGGAGACAGATAGTTCACCCCTCCACTTT
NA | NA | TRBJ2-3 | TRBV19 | CASSTTGWGTDTQYF | TGTGCCAGTAGTACTACAGGGTGGGGCACAGATACGCAGTATTTT
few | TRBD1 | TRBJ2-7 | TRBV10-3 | CAISYRGPPYEQYF | TGTGCCATCAGTTACAGGGGGCCCCCCTACGAGCAGTACTTC
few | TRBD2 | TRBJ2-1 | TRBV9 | CASSARTSSYNEQFF | TGTGCCAGCAGCGCGCGGACTAGCAGTTACAATGAGCAGTTCTTC
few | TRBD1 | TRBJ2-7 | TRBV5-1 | CASSSLGQTSYEQYF | TGCGCCAGCAGCAGCCTGGGACAGACCAGTTATGAGCAGTACTTC
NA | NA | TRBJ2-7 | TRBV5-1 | CASSLGDQGPSYEQYF | TGCGCCAGCAGCTTGGGCGATCAAGGGCCCTCCTACGAGCAGTACTTC
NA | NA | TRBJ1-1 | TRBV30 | CAWTRRSGDGGTEAFF | TGTGCCTGGACTCGGCGATCCGGGGATGGAGGCACTGAAGCTTTCTTT
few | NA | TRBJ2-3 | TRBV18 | CASSPGTSTDTQYF | TGTGCCAGCTCACCGGGGACAAGCACAGATACGCAGTATTTT
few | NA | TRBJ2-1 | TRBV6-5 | CASSYAGPRNEQFF | TGTGCCAGCAGTTACGCCGGGCCCAGAAATGAGCAGTTCTTC
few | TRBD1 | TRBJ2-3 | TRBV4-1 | CASSRIGQGLTDTQYF | TGCGCCAGCAGCCGCATCGGACAGGGTCTCACAGATACGCAGTATTTT
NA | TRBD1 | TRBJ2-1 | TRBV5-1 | CASSKDRGDYNEQFF | TGCGCCAGCAGCAAGGACAGGGGTGACTACAATGAGCAGTTCTTC
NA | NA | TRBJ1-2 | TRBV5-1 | CASSLGTEYYGYTF | TGCGCCAGCAGCTTAGGGACGGAATACTATGGCTACACCTTC
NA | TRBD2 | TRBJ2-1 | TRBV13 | CASSFPKLAGGPGEQFF | TGTGCCAGCAGCTTCCCGAAACTAGCGGGAGGGCCCGGTGAGCAGTTCTTC
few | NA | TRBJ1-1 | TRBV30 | CAWIFLNTEAFF | TGTGCCTGGATCTTTTTGAACACTGAAGCTTTCTTT
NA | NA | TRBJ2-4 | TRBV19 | CASSIPGDKNIQYF | TGTGCCAGTAGTATCCCGGGGGACAAAAACATTCAGTACTTC
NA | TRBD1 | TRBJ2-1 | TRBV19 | CASSPRTGRSYNEQFF | TGTGCCAGTAGTCCACGGACAGGGAGATCCTACAATGAGCAGTTCTTC
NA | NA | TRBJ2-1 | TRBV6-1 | CASSELRNEQFF | TGTGCCAGCAGTGAACTTCGTAATGAGCAGTTCTTC
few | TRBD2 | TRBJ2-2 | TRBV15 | CATSRGLATYTGELFF | TGTGCCACCAGCAGAGGACTAGCGACTTACACCGGGGAGCTGTTTTTT
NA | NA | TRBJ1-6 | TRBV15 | CATSRDLPKQGDNSPLHF | TGTGCCACCAGCAGAGATCTCCCCAAACAGGGAGATAATTCACCCCTCCACTTT
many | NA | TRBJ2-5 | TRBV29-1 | CSGQEGPEETQYF | TGCAGCGGGCAAGAGGGCCCTGAGGAGACCCAGTACTTC
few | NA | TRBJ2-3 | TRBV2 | CASSRQYTDTQYF | TGTGCCAGCAGTCGACAATATACAGATACGCAGTATTTT
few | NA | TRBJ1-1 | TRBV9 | CASSVALRGADTEAFF | TGTGCCAGCAGCGTAGCTCTTAGAGGGGCCGACACTGAAGCTTTCTTT
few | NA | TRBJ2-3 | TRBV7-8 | CASSLGIADTQYF | TGTGCCAGCAGCTTAGGAATCGCGGATACGCAGTATTTT
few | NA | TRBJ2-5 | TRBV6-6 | CASSPTDKETQYF | TGTGCCAGCAGTCCCACAGACAAAGAGACCCAGTACTTC
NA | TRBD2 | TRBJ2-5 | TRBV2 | CASRQTSGGPTTQYF | TGTGCCAGCAGACAGACTAGCGGGGGGCCTACGACCCAGTACTTC
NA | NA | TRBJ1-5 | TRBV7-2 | CASSVQGGNQPQHF | TGTGCCAGCAGCGTCCAGGGAGGAAATCAGCCCCAGCATTTT
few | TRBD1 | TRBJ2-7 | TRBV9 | CASSAGQGFYEQYF | TGTGCCAGCAGCGCCGGACAGGGGTTCTACGAGCAGTACTTC
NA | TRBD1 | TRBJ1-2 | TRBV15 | CATYGQGALHYGYTF | TGTGCCACCTACGGACAGGGGGCCCTTCACTATGGCTACACCTTC